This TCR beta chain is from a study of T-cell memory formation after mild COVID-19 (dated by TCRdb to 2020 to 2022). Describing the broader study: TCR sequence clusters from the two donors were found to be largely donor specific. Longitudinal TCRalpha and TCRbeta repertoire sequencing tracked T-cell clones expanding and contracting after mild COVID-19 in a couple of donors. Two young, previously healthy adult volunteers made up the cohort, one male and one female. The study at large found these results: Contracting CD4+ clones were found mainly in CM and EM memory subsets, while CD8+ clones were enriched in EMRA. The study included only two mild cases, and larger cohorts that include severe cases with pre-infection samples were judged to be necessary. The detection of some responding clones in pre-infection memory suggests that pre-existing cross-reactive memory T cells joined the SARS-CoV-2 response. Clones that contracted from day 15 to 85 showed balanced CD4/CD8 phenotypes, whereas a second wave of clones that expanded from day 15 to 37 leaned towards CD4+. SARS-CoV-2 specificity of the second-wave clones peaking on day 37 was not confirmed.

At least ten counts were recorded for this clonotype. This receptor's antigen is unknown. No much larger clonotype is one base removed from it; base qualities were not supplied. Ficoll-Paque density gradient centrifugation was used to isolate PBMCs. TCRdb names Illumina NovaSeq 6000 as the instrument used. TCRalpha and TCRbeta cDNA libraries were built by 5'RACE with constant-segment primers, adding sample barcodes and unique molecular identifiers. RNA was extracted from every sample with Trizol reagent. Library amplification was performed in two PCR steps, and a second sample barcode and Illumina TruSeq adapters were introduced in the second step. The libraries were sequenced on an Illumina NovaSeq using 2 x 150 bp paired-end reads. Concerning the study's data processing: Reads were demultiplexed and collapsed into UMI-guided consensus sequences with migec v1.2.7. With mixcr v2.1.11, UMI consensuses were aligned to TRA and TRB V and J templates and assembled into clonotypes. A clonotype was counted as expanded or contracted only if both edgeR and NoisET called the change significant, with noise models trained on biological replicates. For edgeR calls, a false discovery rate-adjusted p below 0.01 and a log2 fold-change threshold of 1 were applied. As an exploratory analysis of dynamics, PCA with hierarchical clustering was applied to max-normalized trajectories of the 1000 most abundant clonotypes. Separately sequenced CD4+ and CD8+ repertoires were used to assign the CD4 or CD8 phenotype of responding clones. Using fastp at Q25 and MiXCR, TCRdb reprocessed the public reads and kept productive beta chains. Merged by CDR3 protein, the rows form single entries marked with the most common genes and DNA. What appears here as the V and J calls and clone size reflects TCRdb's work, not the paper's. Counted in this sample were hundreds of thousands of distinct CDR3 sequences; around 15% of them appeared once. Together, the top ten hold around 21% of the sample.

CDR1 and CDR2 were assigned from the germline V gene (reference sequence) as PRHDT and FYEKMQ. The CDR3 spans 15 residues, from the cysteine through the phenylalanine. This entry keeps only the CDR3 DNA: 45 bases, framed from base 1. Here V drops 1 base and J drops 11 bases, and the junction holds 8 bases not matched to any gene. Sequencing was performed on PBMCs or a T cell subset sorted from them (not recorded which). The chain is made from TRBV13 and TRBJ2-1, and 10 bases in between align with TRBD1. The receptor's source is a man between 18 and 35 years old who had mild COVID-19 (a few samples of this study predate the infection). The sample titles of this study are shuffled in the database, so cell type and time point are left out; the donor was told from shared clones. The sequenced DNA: TGTGCCAGCAGCTTAGAAACCGGGACAGGGGAGAAGCAGTTCTTC. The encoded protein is CASSLETGTGEKQFF.